This TCR beta chain was obtained from a study of neurological immune-mediated disorders. A blood bank in Maryland, USA, provided the volunteers who served as healthy controls. Trimming took 0 bases from V and 5 from J; bases not matched to a gene: 3. The CDR3 is 15 residues long. CDR1 and CDR2 (germline): MNHEY, SMNVEV (reference sequence). One entry per CDR3 protein results from TCRdb running MiXCR on the 5' RACE reads. The sample holds fewer than 45,000 distinct CDR3 sequences, less than 8.5% seen once. In its sample, this clonotype was seen many times. The source of this sequence is a woman between 40 and 55 years old in good health. The gene calls are TRBV27 and TRBJ2-1; TRBD2 matches at 8 bases. The sequenced material came from PBMCs. Written as DNA, the CDR3 is TGTGCCAGCAGTTTATCCGCGGGGGGCCACAATGAGCAGTTCTTC. Protein product: CASSLSAGGHNEQFF.